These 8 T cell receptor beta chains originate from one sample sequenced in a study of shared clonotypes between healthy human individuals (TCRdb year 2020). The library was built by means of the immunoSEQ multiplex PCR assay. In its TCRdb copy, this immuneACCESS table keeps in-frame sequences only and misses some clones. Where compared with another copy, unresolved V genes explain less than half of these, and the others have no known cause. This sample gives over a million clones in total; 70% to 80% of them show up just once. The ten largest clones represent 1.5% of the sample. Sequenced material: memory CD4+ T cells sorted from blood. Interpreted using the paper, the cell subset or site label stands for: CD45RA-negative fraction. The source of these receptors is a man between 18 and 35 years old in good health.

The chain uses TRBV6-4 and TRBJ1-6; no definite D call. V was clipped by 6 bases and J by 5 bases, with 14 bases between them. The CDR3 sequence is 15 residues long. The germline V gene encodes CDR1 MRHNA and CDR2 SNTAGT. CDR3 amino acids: CASRGPSHHNSPLHF. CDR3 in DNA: TGTGCCAGCAGAGGCCCTAGTCACCATAATTCACCCCTCCACTTT.

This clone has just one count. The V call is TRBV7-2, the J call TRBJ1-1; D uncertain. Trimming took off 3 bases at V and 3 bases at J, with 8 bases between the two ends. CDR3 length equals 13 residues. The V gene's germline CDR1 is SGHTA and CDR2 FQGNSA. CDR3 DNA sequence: TGTGCCAGCAGCTTGAGCCGGTACACTGAAGCTTTCTTT. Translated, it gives CASSLSRYTEAFF.

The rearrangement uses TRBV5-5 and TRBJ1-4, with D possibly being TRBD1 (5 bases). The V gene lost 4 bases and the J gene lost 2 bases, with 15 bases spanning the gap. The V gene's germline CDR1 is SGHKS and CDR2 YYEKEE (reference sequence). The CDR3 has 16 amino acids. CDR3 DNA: TGTGCCAGCAGCCGGGACTCCCGGGCCACTAATGAAAAACTGTTTTTT. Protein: CASSRDSRATNEKLFF. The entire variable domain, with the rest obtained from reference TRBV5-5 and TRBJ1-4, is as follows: DAGVTQSPTHLIKTRGQQVTLRCSPISGHKSVSWYQQVLGQGPQFIFQYYEKEERGRGNFPDRFSARQFPNYSSELNVNALLLGDSALYLCASSRDSRATNEKLFFGSGTQLSVL.

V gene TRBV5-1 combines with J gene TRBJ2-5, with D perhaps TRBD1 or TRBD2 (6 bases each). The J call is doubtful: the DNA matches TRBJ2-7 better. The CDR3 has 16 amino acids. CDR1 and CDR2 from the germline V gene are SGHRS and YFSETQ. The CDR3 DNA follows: TGCGCCAGCAGCCCGAGGGGGGCAGGGAGTGCCCACGAGCAGTACTTC. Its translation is CASSPRGAGSAHEQYF.

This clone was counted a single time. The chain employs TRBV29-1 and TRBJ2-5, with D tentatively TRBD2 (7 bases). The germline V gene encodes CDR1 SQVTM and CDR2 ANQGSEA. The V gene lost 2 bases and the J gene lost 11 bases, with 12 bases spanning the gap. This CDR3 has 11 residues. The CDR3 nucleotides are TGCAGCGTTGAACAGGGGCGGGAGCAGTACTTC. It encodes CSVEQGREQYF.

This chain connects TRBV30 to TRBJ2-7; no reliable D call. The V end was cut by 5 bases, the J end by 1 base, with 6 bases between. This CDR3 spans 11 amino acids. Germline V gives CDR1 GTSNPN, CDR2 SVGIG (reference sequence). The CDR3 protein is CAWALSYEQYF. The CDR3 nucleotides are TGTGCCTGGGCCTTATCCTACGAGCAGTACTTC.

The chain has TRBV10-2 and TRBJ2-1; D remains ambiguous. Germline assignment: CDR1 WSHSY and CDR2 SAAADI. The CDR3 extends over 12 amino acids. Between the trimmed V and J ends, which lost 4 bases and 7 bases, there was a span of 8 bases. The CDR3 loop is CASSVSANEQFF. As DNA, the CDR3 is TGCGCCAGCAGTGTCTCCGCGAATGAGCAGTTCTTC.

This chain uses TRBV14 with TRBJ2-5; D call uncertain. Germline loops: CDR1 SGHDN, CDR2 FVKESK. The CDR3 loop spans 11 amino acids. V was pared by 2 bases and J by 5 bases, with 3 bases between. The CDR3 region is CASSQLETQYF. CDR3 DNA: TGTGCCAGCAGCCAACTGGAGACCCAGTACTTC.